This TCR beta chain emerged from a study of Graves' ophthalmopathy and Graves' hyperthyroidism (dated by TCRdb to 2016 to 2018). Notes on the research overall: Peripheral blood was collected before any treatment was given, at the time of initial diagnosis. To explore V-J signatures that distinguish ophthalmopathy from hyperthyroidism, a discovery set of 90 to 100 patients was enrolled, made up of around 40 with ophthalmopathy and 57 with stable hyperthyroidism. Following sampling, methimazole starting at 30 mg daily was administered to hyperthyroidism patients, and high-dose intravenous methylprednisolone was administered to ophthalmopathy patients. An independent validation cohort was composed of fewer than 20 hyperthyroidism patients and more than 15 patients who later progressed from hyperthyroidism to ophthalmopathy. T-cell repertoires of thyroid tissue and blood were compared in about six hyperthyroidism patients. To tell Graves' ophthalmopathy apart from Graves' hyperthyroidism, and to predict which patients would progress to ophthalmopathy, the study relied on TCR beta repertoire signatures. In total, around 130 blood samples were TCR-sequenced: 43 ophthalmopathy, about 75 hyperthyroidism and about 17 hyperthyroidism-to-ophthalmopathy patients. Study-wide conclusions, independent of this receptor: In cross-validation, the 13-signature model distinguished ophthalmopathy from stable hyperthyroidism with 85% to 90% sensitivity and nearly 82% specificity, and in the test set the corresponding values were about 80% and 75%. Most expanded thyroid clonotypes with a frequency above 0.001 also appeared in blood, which suggests that blood repertoires may reflect the immune response in the thyroid. No statistical method was used to set the sample size in advance, and the investigators knew which group each participant was assigned to. In validation, the model predicted ophthalmopathy progression with about 70% sensitivity and roughly 72% specificity; roughly 11 predicted patients were CT-confirmed with GO in a median of approximately 6.5 months.

The table lists this clonotype with many counts. Its antigen is not yet known. Base qualities are not provided; no much larger clone lies one nucleotide away. For repertoire sequencing, the TCR beta CDR3 regions were amplified from RNA transcripts. HTBI primers and the Qiagen OneStep RT-PCR kit were used in a first-round RT-PCR, which was followed by a second-round multiplex PCR, size selection and purification. Libraries were sequenced on an Illumina HiSeq2000 using paired-end 100 bp reads. Turning to the authors' computational methods: SOAPnuke was used to process the reads, throwing out any read that had adapters, had uncalled bases, had a mean Phred below 15, or lacked an exact constant-primer or identifier match. COPE v1.2.5 was used to merge the high-quality paired reads. Each unique nucleotide sequence was treated as a clonotype, and MiTCR v1.1 was used to align the clonotypes to the IMGT TRB V, D and J references. Only V-J combinations with frequency above 0.0001 were analysed, covering approximately 99% of repertoires. For each V-J combination, a TCR clonal expansion and chaos score was defined as F50 clonal expansion divided by the chaos observed in the TCRdist matrix. Welch's t-statistics and random forest were used to narrow the features down to more than 10 V-J combinations, which were then fed into a naive Bayes classifier. The similarity between thyroid and blood repertoires was quantified using the Morisita-Horn index. Clones were called with MiXCR by TCRdb after fastp trimmed the public reads at Q25, and only in-frame beta chains were retained. All rows with the same CDR3 protein become a single entry with the most common DNA and genes. The V and J calls were determined by TCRdb, not by the authors. Across this sample there are a few hundred thousand distinct CDR3 sequences, with about a sixth seen only once. The ten largest clones take up 2% to 3% of the sample.

Stable hyperthyroidism was defined as no progression to ophthalmopathy within 18 months of follow-up. Hyperthyroidism patients were newly diagnosed, were aged 18 to 65 years, and had a disease duration under 2 months. Patients with other autoimmune diseases, uncontrolled infections, pregnancy or lactation were excluded. Clinical symptoms, serum thyroxine, TRAb, thyroid ultrasound and orbital computed tomography formed the basis of the diagnosis. Using Ficoll-Paque density gradient centrifugation, PBMCs were isolated from 8.5 to 10 ml of fresh peripheral blood. Trizol reagent was used to extract the total RNA, and its quality was then checked on an Agilent 2100 Bioanalyzer. The CDR3 covers 15 residues, taking in both the cysteine and the phenylalanine. Of the read, only the CDR3 DNA is kept; its 45 bases are in frame from base 1. Reading the germline V gene gives CDR1 LGHNA and CDR2 YNFKEQ. Germline trimming amounts to 1 base on V and 4 bases on J, with 6 as the count of junction bases outside the gene matches.

The rearrangement combines TRBV4-2 with TRBJ2-5; 7 nucleotides in the junction match TRBD2. The sequence was obtained from an adult woman with stable Graves' hyperthyroidism. The sample comprised peripheral blood. The DNA is TGTGCCAGCAGCCAAGGGACGGGAGGTCCAGAGACCCAGTACTTC. Its product reads: CASSQGTGGPETQYF.